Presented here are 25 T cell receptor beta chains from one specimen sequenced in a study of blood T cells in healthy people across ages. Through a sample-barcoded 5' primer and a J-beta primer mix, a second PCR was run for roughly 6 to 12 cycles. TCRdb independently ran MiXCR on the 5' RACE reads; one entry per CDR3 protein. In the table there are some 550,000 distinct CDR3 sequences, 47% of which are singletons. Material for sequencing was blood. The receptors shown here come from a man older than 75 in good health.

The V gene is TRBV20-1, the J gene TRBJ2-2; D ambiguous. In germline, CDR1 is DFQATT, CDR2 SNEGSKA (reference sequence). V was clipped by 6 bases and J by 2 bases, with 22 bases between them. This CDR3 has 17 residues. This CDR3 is CSASPQRRTANTGELFF. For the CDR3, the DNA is TGCAGTGCCAGTCCTCAGCGCCGCACCGCTAACACCGGGGAGCTGTTTTTT.

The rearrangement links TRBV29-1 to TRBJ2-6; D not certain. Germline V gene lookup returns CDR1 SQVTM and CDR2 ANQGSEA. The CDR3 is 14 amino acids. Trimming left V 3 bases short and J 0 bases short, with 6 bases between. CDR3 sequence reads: CSVDSGSGANVLTF. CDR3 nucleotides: TGCAGCGTTGATTCTGGCTCTGGGGCCAACGTCCTGACTTTC.

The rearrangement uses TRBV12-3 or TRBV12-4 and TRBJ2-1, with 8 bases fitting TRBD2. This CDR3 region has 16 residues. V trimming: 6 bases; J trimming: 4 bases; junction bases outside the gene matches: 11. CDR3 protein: CASSPGGAAGYNEQFF. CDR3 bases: TGTGCCAGCAGCCCCGGGGGGGCAGCAGGGTACAATGAGCAGTTCTTC.

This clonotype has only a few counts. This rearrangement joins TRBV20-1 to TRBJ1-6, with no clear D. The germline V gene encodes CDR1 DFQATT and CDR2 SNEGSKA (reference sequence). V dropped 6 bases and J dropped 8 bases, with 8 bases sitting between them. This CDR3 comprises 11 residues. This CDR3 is CSASSDSPLHF. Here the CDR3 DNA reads TGCAGTGCAAGTAGCGATTCACCCCTCCACTTT.

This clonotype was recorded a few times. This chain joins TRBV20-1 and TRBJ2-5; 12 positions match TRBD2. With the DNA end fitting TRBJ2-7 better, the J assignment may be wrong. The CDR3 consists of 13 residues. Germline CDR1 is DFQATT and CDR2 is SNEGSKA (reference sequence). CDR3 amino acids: CSASRLAGAEQYF. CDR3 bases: TGCAGTGCTTCACGACTAGCGGGAGCCGAGCAGTACTTC.

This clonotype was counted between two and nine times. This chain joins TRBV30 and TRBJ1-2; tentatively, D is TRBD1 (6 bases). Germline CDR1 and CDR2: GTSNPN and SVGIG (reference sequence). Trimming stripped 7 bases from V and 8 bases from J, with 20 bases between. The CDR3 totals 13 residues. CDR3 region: CAYAGGGLGGYTF. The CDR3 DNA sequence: TGTGCCTATGCCGGGGGGGGCCTAGGCGGCTACACCTTC.

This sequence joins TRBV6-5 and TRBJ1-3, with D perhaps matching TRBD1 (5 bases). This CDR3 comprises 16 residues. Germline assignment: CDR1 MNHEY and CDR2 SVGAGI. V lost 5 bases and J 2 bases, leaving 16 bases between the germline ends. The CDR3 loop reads CASSSYSRGAGNTIYF. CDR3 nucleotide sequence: TGTGCCAGCAGTAGCTACTCGAGGGGTGCTGGAAACACCATATATTTT.

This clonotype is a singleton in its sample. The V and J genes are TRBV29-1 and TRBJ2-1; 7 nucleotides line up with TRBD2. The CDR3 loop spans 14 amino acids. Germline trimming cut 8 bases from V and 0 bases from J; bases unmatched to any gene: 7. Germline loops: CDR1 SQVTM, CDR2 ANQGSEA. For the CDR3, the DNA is TGCAGCCCGTATGGCGGGAGCTCCTACAATGAGCAGTTCTTC. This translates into CSPYGGSSYNEQFF.

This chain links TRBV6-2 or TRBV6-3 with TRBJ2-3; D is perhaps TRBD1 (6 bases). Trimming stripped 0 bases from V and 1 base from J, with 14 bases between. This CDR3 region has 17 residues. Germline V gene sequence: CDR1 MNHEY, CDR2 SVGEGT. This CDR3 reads CASSYSRQGFGTDTQYF. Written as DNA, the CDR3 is TGTGCCAGCAGTTACTCGAGGCAGGGGTTCGGCACAGATACGCAGTATTTT.

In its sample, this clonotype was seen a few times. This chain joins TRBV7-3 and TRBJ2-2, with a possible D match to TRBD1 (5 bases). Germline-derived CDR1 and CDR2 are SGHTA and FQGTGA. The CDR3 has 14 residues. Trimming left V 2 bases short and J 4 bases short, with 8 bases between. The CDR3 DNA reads TGTGCCAGCAGCTTAGGGGCTAGCACCGGGGAGCTGTTTTTT. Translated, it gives CASSLGASTGELFF.

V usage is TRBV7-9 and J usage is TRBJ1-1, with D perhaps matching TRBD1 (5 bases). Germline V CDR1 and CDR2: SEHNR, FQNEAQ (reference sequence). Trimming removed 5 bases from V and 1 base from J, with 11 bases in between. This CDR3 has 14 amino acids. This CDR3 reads CASSTSGTNTEAFF. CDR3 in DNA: TGTGCCAGCAGCACTTCCGGGACGAACACTGAAGCTTTCTTT.

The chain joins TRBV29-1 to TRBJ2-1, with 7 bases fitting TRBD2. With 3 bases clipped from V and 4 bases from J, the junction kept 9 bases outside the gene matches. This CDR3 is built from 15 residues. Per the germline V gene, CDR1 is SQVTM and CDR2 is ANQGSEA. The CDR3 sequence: CSVEGGREIYNEQFF. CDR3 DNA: TGCAGCGTTGAGGGAGGGCGGGAGATTTACAATGAGCAGTTCTTC.

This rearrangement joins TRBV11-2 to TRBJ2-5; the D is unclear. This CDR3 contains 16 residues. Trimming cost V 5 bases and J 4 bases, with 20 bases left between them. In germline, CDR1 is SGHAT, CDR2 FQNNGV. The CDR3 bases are TGTGCCAGCAGCCACGCCGGGCCCAAAGGCGGAGAGACCCAGTACTTC. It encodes CASSHAGPKGGETQYF.

CDR3 nucleotides: TGCAGCCACGAAAGCGGGGGGGTTGGTAGTACGGTTGAGCAGTTCTTC. Its translation is CSHESGGVGSTVEQFF. The rearrangement uses TRBV29-1 and TRBJ2-1; 10 bases fit TRBD2. The CDR3 has 16 amino acids. Trimming took 8 bases from V and 9 from J; bases not matched to a gene: 19. Germline V lookup: CDR1 SQVTM, CDR2 ANQGSEA.

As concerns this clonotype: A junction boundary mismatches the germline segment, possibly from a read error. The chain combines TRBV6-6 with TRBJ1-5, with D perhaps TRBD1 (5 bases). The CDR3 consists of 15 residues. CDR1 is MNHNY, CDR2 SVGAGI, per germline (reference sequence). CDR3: CASTSGQYGNPPQHF. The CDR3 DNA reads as TGTGCCAGCACTTCAGGGCAGTATGGCAATCCGCCCCAGCATTTT.

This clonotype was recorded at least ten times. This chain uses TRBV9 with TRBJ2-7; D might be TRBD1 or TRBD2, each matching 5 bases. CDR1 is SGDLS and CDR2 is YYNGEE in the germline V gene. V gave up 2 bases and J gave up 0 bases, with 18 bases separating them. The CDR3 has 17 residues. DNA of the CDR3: TGTGCCAGCAGCGTCACCCCTCTCGGGACGAGCTCCTACGAGCAGTACTTC. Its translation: CASSVTPLGTSSYEQYF.

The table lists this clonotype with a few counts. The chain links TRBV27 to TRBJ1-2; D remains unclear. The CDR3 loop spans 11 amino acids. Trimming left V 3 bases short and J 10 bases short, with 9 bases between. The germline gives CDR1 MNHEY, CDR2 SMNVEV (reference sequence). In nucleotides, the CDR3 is TGTGCCAGCAGTTTGTACGGGATCTACACCTTC. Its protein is CASSLYGIYTF.

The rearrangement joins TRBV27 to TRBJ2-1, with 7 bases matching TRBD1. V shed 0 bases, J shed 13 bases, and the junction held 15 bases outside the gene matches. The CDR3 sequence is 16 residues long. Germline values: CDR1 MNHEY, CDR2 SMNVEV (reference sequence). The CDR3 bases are TGTGCCAGCAGTTTATCGACAGGGACGAAGTCCGCCCTTCAGTTCTTC. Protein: CASSLSTGTKSALQFF.

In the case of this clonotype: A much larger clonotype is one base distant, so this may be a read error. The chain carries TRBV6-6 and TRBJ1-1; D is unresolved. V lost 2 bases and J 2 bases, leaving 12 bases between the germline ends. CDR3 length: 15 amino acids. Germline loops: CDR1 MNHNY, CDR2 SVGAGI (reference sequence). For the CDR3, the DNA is TGTGCCAGCAGTTACCCCAAGGGTATAAACACTGAAGCTTTCTTT. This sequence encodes CASSYPKGINTEAFF.

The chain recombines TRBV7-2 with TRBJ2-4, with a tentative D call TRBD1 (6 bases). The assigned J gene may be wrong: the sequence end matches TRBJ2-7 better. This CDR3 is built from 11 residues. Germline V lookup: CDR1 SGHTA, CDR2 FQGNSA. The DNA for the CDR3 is TGTGCCAGCGAACAGGGTTTCGAGCAGTACTTC. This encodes CASEQGFEQYF.

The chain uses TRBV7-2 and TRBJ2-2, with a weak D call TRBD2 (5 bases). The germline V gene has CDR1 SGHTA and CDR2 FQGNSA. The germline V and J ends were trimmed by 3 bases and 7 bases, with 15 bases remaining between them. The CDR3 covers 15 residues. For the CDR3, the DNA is TGTGCCAGCAGCTTCGAGGGTCGGGTTTTCGGGGAGCTGTTTTTT. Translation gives CASSFEGRVFGELFF.

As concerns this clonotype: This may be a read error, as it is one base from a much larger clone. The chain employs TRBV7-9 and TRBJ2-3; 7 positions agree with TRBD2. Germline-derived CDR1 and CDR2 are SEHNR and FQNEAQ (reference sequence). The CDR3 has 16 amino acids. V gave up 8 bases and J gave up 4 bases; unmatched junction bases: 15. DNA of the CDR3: TGTGCCAGCGGGCTCGGGGCGGGAGTTGGCGCAGATACGCAGTATTTT. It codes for CASGLGAGVGADTQYF.

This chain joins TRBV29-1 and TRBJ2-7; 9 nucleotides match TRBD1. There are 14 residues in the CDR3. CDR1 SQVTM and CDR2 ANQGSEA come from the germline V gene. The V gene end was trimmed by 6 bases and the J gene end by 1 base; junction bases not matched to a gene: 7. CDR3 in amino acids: CSVAPDRGSYEQYF. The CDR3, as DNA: TGCAGCGTGGCCCCGGACAGGGGATCCTACGAGCAGTACTTC.

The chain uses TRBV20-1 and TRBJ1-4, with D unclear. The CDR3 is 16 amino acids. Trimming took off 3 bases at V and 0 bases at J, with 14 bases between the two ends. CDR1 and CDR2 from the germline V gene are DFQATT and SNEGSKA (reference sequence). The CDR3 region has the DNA TGCAGTGCTAGTCTAAACCGGGCCGCAACTAATGAAAAACTGTTTTTT. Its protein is CSASLNRAATNEKLFF.

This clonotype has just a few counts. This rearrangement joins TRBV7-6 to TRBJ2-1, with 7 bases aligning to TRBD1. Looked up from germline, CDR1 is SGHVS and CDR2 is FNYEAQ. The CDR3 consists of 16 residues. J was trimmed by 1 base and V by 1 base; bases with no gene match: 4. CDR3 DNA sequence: TGTGCCAGCAGCTTAGGGCAGGGGGTATCCTACAATGAGCAGTTCTTC. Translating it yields CASSLGQGVSYNEQFF.